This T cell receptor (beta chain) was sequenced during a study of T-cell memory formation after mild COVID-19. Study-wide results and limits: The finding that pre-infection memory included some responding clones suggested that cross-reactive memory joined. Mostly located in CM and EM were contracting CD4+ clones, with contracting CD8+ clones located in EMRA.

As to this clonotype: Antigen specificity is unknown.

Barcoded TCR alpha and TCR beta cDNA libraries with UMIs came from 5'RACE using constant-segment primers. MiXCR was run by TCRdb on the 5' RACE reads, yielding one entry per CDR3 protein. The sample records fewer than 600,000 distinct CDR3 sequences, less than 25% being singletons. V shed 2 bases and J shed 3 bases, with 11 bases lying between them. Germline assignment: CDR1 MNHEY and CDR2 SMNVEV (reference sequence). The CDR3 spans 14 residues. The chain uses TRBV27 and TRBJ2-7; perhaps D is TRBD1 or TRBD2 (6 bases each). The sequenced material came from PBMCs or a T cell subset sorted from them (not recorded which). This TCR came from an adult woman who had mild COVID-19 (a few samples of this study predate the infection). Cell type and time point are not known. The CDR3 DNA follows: TGTGCCAGCAGTTTAACAGGGAGGATCTACGAGCAGTACTTC. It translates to CASSLTGRIYEQYF.